This TCR beta chain was obtained from a study of radiation and T cells in renal cell carcinoma. Study-level information: Nephrectomy followed 15 Gy stereotactic body radiation by 4 weeks. Points from the study as a whole: Without pretreatment biopsies, baseline tumor clonotype presence was undetermined. From baseline, blood top tumor clonotypes peaked at 2 weeks post-radiation.

This clone was seen only a few times. Its antigen is not known. The CDR3 is 13 residues long. Germline-derived CDR1 and CDR2 are MDHEN and SYDVKM. V lost 2 bases and J lost 4, with 6 bases in between. As to time point: baseline pretreatment blood. Treatment meaning: 15 Gy SBRT to primary tumor, nephrectomy 4 weeks later. Only in-frame clones appear in the TCRdb table, and some are missing; sequencing was by immunoSEQ multiplex PCR. The data contain about 140,000 clones, over 65% of them singletons. The sequencing used blood, collected from a patient whose treatment included radiotherapy and nephrectomy. The J gene is TRBJ1-5, the V gene TRBV28; TRBD1 might be the D (5 bases). This clonotype originated in a woman in her forties or fifties with renal cell carcinoma. DNA of the CDR3: TGTGCCAGCAGTTTACCAGGGAATCAGCCCCAGCATTTT. Residues: CASSLPGNQPQHF.